This T cell receptor beta chain was sequenced for a study of early T cells in non-severe SARS-CoV-2 infection. This clonotype was picked up a small number of times. TCRdb reanalysed the 5' RACE reads using MiXCR and keeps one entry per CDR3 protein. Among around 35,000 distinct CDR3 sequences listed, roughly 5.7% were seen once. Trimming removed 8 bases from V and 3 bases from J; junction bases left unmatched: 7. The CDR3 spans 14 residues. CDR1 is MNHNY, CDR2 SVGAGI, per germline (reference sequence). The V and J genes are TRBV6-6 and TRBJ1-2; 9 nucleotides agree with TRBD1. Sequencing was performed on whole blood. The TCR originated in an adult who was a healthcare worker with PCR-confirmed SARS-CoV-2 infection or an uninfected control (not recorded which). The CDR3 DNA is TGTGCCAGCGAGAACAGGGGGCTCTACTATGGCTACACCTTC. Translating gives CASENRGLYYGYTF.